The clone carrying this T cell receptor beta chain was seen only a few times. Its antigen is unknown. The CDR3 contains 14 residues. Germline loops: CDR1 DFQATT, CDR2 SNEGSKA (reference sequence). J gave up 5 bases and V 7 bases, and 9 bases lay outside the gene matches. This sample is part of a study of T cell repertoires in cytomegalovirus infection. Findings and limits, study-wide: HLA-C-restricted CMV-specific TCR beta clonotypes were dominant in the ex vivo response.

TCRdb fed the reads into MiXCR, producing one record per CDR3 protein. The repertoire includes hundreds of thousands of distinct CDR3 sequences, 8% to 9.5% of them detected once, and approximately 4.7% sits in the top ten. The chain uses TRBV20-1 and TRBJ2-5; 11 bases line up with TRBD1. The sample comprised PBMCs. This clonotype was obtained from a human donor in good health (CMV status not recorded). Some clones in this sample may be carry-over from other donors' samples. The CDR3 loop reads CSGTGGAGLETQYF. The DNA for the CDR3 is TGCAGTGGGACAGGGGGCGCCGGTTTGGAGACCCAGTACTTC.